Shown below are 14 T cell receptor beta chains from a single sample sequenced in a study of radiotherapy plus CTLA-4 blockade in lung cancer. Generated by immunoSEQ multiplex PCR, the TCRdb table keeps only in-frame clones and is missing some. The sample has tens of thousands of clones, about 80% seen once. This specimen was peripheral blood, taken from a patient treated with radiotherapy plus ipilimumab. The origin of the receptors is a human donor with non-small cell lung cancer who had a complete response to radiotherapy plus ipilimumab.

This clone was seen more than once but under ten times. The gene calls are TRBV6-6 and TRBJ1-2, with D maybe TRBD1 (6 bases). This CDR3 comprises 12 residues. CDR1 is MNHNY and CDR2 is SVGAGI in the germline V gene (reference sequence). V lost 4 bases to trimming and J lost 3 bases, with 6 bases between them. The CDR3 bases are TGTGCCAGCAGTTCAGGGGACTATGGCTACACCTTC. This codes for CASSSGDYGYTF.

The chain employs TRBV7-8 and TRBJ1-1, with D possibly matching TRBD1 (6 bases). CDR1 is SGHVS, CDR2 FQNEAQ, per germline. CDR3 size: 15 residues. Between the trimmed V and J ends, which lost 5 bases and 3 bases, there was a span of 16 bases. For the CDR3, the DNA is TGTGCCAGCAGCCACCTGAACAGGGCTTACACTGAAGCTTTCTTT. This translates into CASSHLNRAYTEAFF. The full variable domain, completed using reference TRBV7-8 and TRBJ1-1, is GAGVSQSPRYKVAKRGQDVALRCDPISGHVSLFWYQQALGQGPEFLTYFQNEAQLDKSGLPSDRFFAERPEGSVSTLKIQRTQQEDSAVYLCASSHLNRAYTEAFFGQGTRLTVV.

The chain joins TRBV18 to TRBJ1-1; no clear D. V gave up 5 bases and J gave up 6 bases, with 7 bases separating them. Germline V CDR1 and CDR2: KGHSH, LQKENI. CDR3 size: 11 residues. The CDR3 coding sequence is TGTGCCAGCTCAATGGAGGCTGAAGCTTTCTTT. It translates to CASSMEAEAFF.

J is TRBJ1-6 and V is TRBV15, with D possibly matching TRBD1 (5 bases). The germline CDR1 and CDR2 sequences are LNHNV and YYDKDF (reference sequence). V was shortened by 0 bases and J by 7 bases, with 10 bases between the two germline ends. The CDR3 is 15 residues long. DNA for the CDR3: TGTGCCACCAGCAGAGATTCCTGGGGGAATTCACCCCTCCACTTT. The encoded protein is CATSRDSWGNSPLHF.

The V gene is TRBV7-9, the J gene TRBJ2-2, with 7 bases fitting TRBD2. The CDR3 consists of 16 residues. From germline, CDR1 is SEHNR and CDR2 FQNEAQ (reference sequence). Germline trimming cut 3 bases from V and 1 base from J; bases unmatched to any gene: 5. CDR3: CASSFLAALNTGELFF. Here the CDR3 DNA reads TGTGCCAGCAGCTTTCTAGCGGCACTGAACACCGGGGAGCTGTTTTTT.

This clone was found once. This rearrangement joins TRBV6-1 to TRBJ1-6; D is perhaps TRBD1 (5 bases). V was clipped by 0 bases and J by 6 bases, with 15 bases between them. CDR3 length: 17 residues. Germline V gene sequence: CDR1 MNHNS, CDR2 SASEGT. CDR3 region: CASSEAYWGRPNSPLHF. The CDR3 DNA reads TGTGCCAGCAGTGAAGCCTATTGGGGGAGGCCTAATTCACCCCTCCACTTT.

The rearrangement uses TRBV7-2 and TRBJ2-1; TRBD2 might be the D (7 bases). In germline, CDR1 is SGHTA, CDR2 FQGNSA. The CDR3 extends over 15 amino acids. The V end lost 5 bases, the J end lost 0 bases, and 11 bases lay between the germline ends. CDR3 sequence: CASSPGGRSYNEQFF. Here the CDR3 DNA reads TGTGCCAGCAGCCCCGGGGGGCGCTCCTACAATGAGCAGTTCTTC.

The rearrangement joins TRBV28 to TRBJ2-5; tentatively, D is TRBD2 (5 bases). Deletions cut 2 bases from V and 3 bases from J, with 13 bases between. The CDR3 sequence is 15 residues long. CDR1 and CDR2 (germline): MDHEN, SYDVKM. This CDR3 reads CASSLKRRDKETQYF. CDR3 DNA: TGTGCCAGCAGTTTAAAAAGACGGGATAAAGAGACCCAGTACTTC.

This clone turned up a few times. CDR3 coding DNA: TGTGCCAGCAGTGAAGCTCGGGGGGCCGGCAGGTACGAGCAGTACTTC. It yields the protein CASSEARGAGRYEQYF. The chain combines TRBV6-1 with TRBJ2-7; a weak D match, TRBD2 (7 bases). Germline V lookup: CDR1 MNHNS, CDR2 SASEGT. Trimming stripped 0 bases from V and 4 bases from J, with 16 bases between. This CDR3 region has 16 residues.

The chain uses TRBV6-6 and TRBJ1-3; 7 bases fit TRBD1. Trimming removed 0 bases from V and 1 base from J; junction bases left unmatched: 0. The germline V gene has CDR1 MNHNY and CDR2 SVGAGI (reference sequence). The CDR3 totals 15 residues. In DNA form, the CDR3 reads TGTGCCAGCAGTTACTCGACAGGGTCTGGAAACACCATATATTTT. This gives the protein CASSYSTGSGNTIYF.

This sequence joins TRBV4-3 and TRBJ2-7, with no clear D. The CDR3 consists of 16 residues. V lost 0 bases to trimming and J lost 1 base, with 13 bases between them. The V gene's germline CDR1 is LGHNA and CDR2 YSLEER. The CDR3 here is CASSQDRNLPSYEQYF. The CDR3 DNA follows: TGCGCCAGCAGCCAAGATAGGAATCTTCCTTCCTACGAGCAGTACTTC.

This chain connects TRBV15 to TRBJ1-1; no firm D call. CDR1 and CDR2 (germline): LNHNV, YYDKDF (reference sequence). Trimming pared 5 bases from V and 0 bases from J, leaving 13 bases between. The CDR3 consists of 15 residues. The CDR3 sequence: CATSSTGRLNTEAFF. CDR3 DNA sequence: TGTGCCACCAGCTCTACTGGACGGTTGAACACTGAAGCTTTCTTT.

Here the CDR3 reads CASSLPPRIAAPRNEQFF. The CDR3 DNA follows: TGTGCCAGCAGCTTACCCCCCCGTATAGCAGCCCCCAGGAATGAGCAGTTCTTC. The chain links TRBV7-9 to TRBJ2-1; D is unclear. Per germline, CDR1 SEHNR and CDR2 FQNEAQ (reference sequence). The CDR3 is 18 residues long. Trimming removed 2 bases at V and 7 bases at J, with 24 bases between.

This clone was seen only a few times. V gene TRBV10-1 combines with J gene TRBJ2-5; D is possibly TRBD1 (6 bases). The CDR3 contains 16 residues. Germline CDR1 and CDR2: WNHNN and SYGVQD (reference sequence). Trimming left V 0 bases short and J 3 bases short, with 14 bases between. CDR3 protein: CASSESGRGFEETQYF. As DNA, the CDR3 is TGCGCCAGCAGTGAGTCAGGAAGGGGGTTCGAAGAGACCCAGTACTTC.